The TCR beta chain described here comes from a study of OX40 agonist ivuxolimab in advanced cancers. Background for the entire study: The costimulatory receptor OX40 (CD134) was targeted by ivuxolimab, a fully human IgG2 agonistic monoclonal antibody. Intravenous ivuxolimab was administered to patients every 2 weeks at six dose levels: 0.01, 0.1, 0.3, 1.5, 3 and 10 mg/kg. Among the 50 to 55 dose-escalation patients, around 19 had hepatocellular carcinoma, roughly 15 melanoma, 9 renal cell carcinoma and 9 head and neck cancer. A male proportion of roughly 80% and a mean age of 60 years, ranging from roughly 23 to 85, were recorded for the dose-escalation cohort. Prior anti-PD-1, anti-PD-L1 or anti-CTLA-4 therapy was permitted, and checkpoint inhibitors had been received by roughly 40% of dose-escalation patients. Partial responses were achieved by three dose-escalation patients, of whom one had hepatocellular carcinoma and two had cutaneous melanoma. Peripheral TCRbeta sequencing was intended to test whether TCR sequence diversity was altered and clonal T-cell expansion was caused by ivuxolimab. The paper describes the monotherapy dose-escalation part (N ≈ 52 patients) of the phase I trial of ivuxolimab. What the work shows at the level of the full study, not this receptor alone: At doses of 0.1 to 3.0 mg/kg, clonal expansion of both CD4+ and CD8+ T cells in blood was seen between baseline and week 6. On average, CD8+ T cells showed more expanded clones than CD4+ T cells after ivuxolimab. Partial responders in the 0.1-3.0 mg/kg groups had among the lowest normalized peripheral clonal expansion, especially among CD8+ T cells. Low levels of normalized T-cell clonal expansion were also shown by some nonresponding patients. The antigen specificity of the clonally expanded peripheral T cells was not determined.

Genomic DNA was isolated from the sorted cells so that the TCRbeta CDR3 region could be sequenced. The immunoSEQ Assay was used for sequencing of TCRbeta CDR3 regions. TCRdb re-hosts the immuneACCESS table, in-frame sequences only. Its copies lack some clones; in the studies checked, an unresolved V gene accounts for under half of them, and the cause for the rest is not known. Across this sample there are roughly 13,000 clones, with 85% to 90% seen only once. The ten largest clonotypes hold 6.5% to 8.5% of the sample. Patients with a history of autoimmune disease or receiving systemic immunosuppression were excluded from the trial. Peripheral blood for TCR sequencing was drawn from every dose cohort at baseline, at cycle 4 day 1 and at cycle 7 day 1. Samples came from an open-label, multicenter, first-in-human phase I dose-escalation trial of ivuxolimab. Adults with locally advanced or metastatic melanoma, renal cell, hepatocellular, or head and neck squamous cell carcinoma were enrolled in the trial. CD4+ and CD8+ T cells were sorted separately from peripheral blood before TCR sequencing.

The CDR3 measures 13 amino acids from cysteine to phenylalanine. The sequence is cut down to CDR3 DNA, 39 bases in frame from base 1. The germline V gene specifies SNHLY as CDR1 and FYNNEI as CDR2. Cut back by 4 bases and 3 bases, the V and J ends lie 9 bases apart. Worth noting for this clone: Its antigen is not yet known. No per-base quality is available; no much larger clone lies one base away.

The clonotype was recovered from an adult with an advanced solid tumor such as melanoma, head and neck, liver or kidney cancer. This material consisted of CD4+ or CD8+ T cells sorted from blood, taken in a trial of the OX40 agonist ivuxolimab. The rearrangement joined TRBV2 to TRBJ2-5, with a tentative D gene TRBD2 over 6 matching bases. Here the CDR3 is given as CASSVVAEETQYF. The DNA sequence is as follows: TGTGCCAGCAGTGTGGTAGCGGAAGAGACCCAGTACTTC.